These T cell receptor beta chains were read from a single sample in a study of PD-L1 blockade in urothelial cancer. The protocol was immunoSEQ multiplex PCR, while the TCRdb copy is restricted to in-frame clones and leaves out a portion. The sample includes 25,000 to 35,000 clones, over 70% of them seen just once. The sample in question was PBMCs, obtained around atezolizumab (anti-PD-L1) treatment. The source of these receptors is a man in his fifties or sixties with urothelial cancer. Both conserved end residues are part of each CDR3. Fields, in order: V gene, J gene, D gene, clone size, CDR3 protein, CDR3 DNA. D genes are given only for firm matches. Some rows have no size entry. The others give once, few or many, or a class for an expanded clone.

V: TRBV9
J: TRBJ2-5
D: -
size: -
CDR3: CASSAVRGREETQYF
DNA: TGTGCCAGCAGCGCAGTCAGGGGTCGTGAAGAGACCCAGTACTTC

V: TRBV27
J: TRBJ2-7
D: -
size: -
CDR3: CASTPTGRNEQYF
DNA: TGTGCCAGCACACCGACAGGGAGGAACGAGCAGTACTTC

V: TRBV27
J: TRBJ1-3
D: TRBD1
size: -
CDR3: CASSTNRGAGSGNTIYF
DNA: TGTGCCAGCAGTACTAACAGGGGAGCCGGATCTGGAAACACCATATATTTT

V: TRBV11-3
J: TRBJ2-3
D: -
size: -
CDR3: CASSVDRNTDTQYF
DNA: TGTGCCAGCAGCGTGGACAGAAACACAGATACGCAGTATTTT

V: TRBV27
J: TRBJ2-7
D: TRBD1
size: -
CDR3: CASSSDRGLRPYEQYF
DNA: TGTGCCAGCAGTTCGGACAGGGGACTCCGGCCTTACGAGCAGTACTTC

V: TRBV30
J: TRBJ2-7
D: TRBD1
size: -
CDR3: CAWSRTMRDRGRRNNEQYF
DNA: TGTGCCTGGAGTCGGACAATGAGGGACAGGGGGCGTAGGAATAACGAGCAGTACTTC

V: TRBV7-2
J: TRBJ2-2
D: -
size: -
CDR3: CASSITGELFF
DNA: TGTGCCAGCAGCATAACCGGGGAGCTGTTTTTT

V: TRBV6-5
J: TRBJ2-7
D: TRBD2
size: -
CDR3: CASSQTSGRSYEQYF
DNA: TGTGCCAGCAGTCAGACTAGCGGGAGGTCCTACGAGCAGTACTTC

V: TRBV11-2
J: TRBJ2-7
D: -
size: -
CDR3: CASSSSAGEQYF
DNA: TGTGCCAGCAGCTCGTCAGCGGGCGAGCAGTACTTC

V: TRBV29-1
J: TRBJ2-5
D: -
size: -
CDR3: CSVGQQETQYF
DNA: TGCAGCGTTGGACAACAAGAGACCCAGTACTTC

V: TRBV5-5
J: TRBJ2-3
D: -
size: -
CDR3: CASSIAEYTQYF
DNA: TGTGCCAGCAGCATAGCCGAATATACGCAGTATTTT

V: TRBV19
J: TRBJ1-4
D: TRBD1
size: -
CDR3: CASSLTGQKNEKLFF
DNA: TGTGCCAGTAGTCTGACGGGACAGAAAAATGAAAAACTGTTTTTT

V: TRBV5-6
J: TRBJ2-5
D: -
size: -
CDR3: CASSLYAETQYF
DNA: TGTGCCAGCAGCTTGTATGCGGAGACCCAGTACTTC

V: TRBV5-8
J: TRBJ2-4
D: -
size: -
CDR3: CASSQEVMVKNIQYF
DNA: TGTGCCAGCAGTCAGGAGGTTATGGTGAAAAACATTCAGTACTTC

V: TRBV6-5
J: TRBJ2-7
D: -
size: -
CDR3: CASSKTQGNYEQYF
DNA: TGTGCCAGCAGTAAAACCCAGGGGAACTACGAGCAGTACTTC

V: TRBV2
J: TRBJ1-1
D: TRBD1
size: once
CDR3: CASRYRGSTEAFF
DNA: TGTGCCAGCAGATACAGGGGGAGCACTGAAGCTTTCTTT

V: TRBV30
J: TRBJ1-1
D: TRBD1
size: few
CDR3: CAWSRPRSGGAGNTEAFF
DNA: TGTGCCTGGAGCCGTCCCCGCTCAGGGGGCGCGGGGAACACTGAAGCTTTCTTT

V: TRBV5-1
J: TRBJ2-2
D: -
size: -
CDR3: CASSLLGGANTGELFF
DNA: TGCGCCAGCAGCTTGTTGGGCGGGGCGAACACCGGGGAGCTGTTTTTT

V: TRBV7-9
J: TRBJ2-5
D: -
size: -
CDR3: CASSLDFSNFETQYF
DNA: TGTGCCAGCAGCTTAGACTTTAGTAATTTCGAGACCCAGTACTTC

V: TRBV10-2
J: TRBJ2-1
D: -
size: -
CDR3: CASSESVQETSYNEQFF
DNA: TGCGCCAGCAGTGAGTCAGTGCAGGAAACCTCCTACAATGAGCAGTTCTTC

V: TRBV7-9
J: TRBJ2-7
D: -
size: -
CDR3: CASSLESGPIYEQYF
DNA: TGTGCCAGCAGCTTAGAGTCAGGGCCGATCTACGAGCAGTACTTC

V: TRBV10-3
J: TRBJ2-2
D: -
size: -
CDR3: CATGVGANTGELFF
DNA: TGTGCCACCGGAGTCGGGGCGAACACCGGGGAGCTGTTTTTT

V: TRBV9
J: TRBJ2-7
D: -
size: -
CDR3: CASSPGRGYEQYF
DNA: TGTGCCAGCAGCCCCGGCAGGGGATACGAGCAGTACTTC

V: TRBV10-3
J: TRBJ2-3
D: -
size: -
CDR3: CAVRGTASTDTQYF
DNA: TGTGCCGTCCGGGGGACAGCTAGCACAGATACGCAGTATTTT

V: TRBV6-5
J: TRBJ2-7
D: TRBD2
size: -
CDR3: CASSLLAGAGYEQYF
DNA: TGTGCCAGCAGTCTACTAGCGGGAGCAGGGTACGAGCAGTACTTC

V: TRBV11-2
J: TRBJ1-1
D: -
size: -
CDR3: CASSPADSTEAFF
DNA: TGTGCCAGCAGCCCCGCCGACAGTACTGAAGCTTTCTTT

V: TRBV7-2
J: TRBJ2-7
D: TRBD2
size: -
CDR3: CASSLSPSGHYEQYF
DNA: TGTGCCAGCAGCTTATCGCCTAGCGGGCACTACGAGCAGTACTTC

V: TRBV2
J: TRBJ2-3
D: TRBD2
size: -
CDR3: CATRAGEVTKGQYF
DNA: TGTGCCACGAGAGCGGGAGAGGTCACAAAGGGGCAGTATTTT

V: TRBV7-9
J: TRBJ2-5
D: -
size: -
CDR3: CASSRRSLQETQYF
DNA: TGTGCCAGCAGCCGCCGGAGCCTCCAAGAGACCCAGTACTTC

V: TRBV19
J: TRBJ2-1
D: -
size: -
CDR3: CASSRQGEHEQFF
DNA: TGTGCCAGTAGTAGGCAGGGTGAGCATGAGCAGTTCTTC

V: TRBV19
J: TRBJ2-1
D: -
size: -
CDR3: CASKLEDFSYNEQFF
DNA: TGTGCCAGTAAACTTGAGGATTTTTCCTACAATGAGCAGTTCTTC

V: TRBV9
J: TRBJ2-7
D: -
size: -
CDR3: CASSVGSEQYF
DNA: TGTGCCAGCAGCGTAGGGAGTGAGCAGTACTTC

V: TRBV4-1
J: TRBJ2-3
D: TRBD2
size: -
CDR3: CASSQLSGHTDTQYF
DNA: TGCGCCAGCAGCCAGCTTAGCGGGCACACAGATACGCAGTATTTT

V: TRBV27
J: TRBJ2-7
D: -
size: -
CDR3: CASSRSRSSYEQYF
DNA: TGTGCCAGCAGCCGATCGAGGAGCTCCTACGAGCAGTACTTC

V: TRBV18
J: TRBJ2-5
D: TRBD2
size: -
CDR3: CASSPLATSGRIQQETQYF
DNA: TGTGCCAGCTCACCGTTGGCTACTAGCGGGAGGATACAACAAGAGACCCAGTACTTC

V: TRBV27
J: TRBJ2-5
D: -
size: -
CDR3: CASSLLGREETQYF
DNA: TGTGCCAGCAGTTTATTAGGCAGGGAAGAGACCCAGTACTTC

V: TRBV6-5
J: TRBJ1-2
D: -
size: -
CDR3: CASSYPSGQGYYGYTF
DNA: TGTGCCAGCAGTTACCCTTCGGGGCAGGGGTACTATGGCTACACCTTC

V: TRBV21-1
J: TRBJ2-4
D: -
size: -
CDR3: CASSTAGTGDLTKNIQYF
DNA: TGTGCCAGCAGCACTGCCGGGACAGGGGACTTGACCAAAAACATTCAGTACTTC

V: TRBV29-1
J: TRBJ2-7
D: -
size: -
CDR3: CSVESAAHEQYF
DNA: TGCAGCGTTGAAAGCGCAGCCCACGAGCAGTACTTC

V: TRBV6-5
J: TRBJ2-7
D: TRBD1
size: -
CDR3: CASSYSPTGGSYEQYF
DNA: TGTGCCAGCAGTTACTCACCGACAGGGGGCTCCTACGAGCAGTACTTC

V: TRBV7-3
J: TRBJ2-1
D: TRBD2
size: once
CDR3: CASSPTSGGADGSYNEQFF
DNA: TGTGCCAGCAGCCCGACTAGCGGGGGGGCCGATGGGTCCTACAATGAGCAGTTCTTC

V: TRBV5-4
J: TRBJ1-6
D: TRBD1
size: -
CDR3: CASSSPDRDFANSPLHF
DNA: TGTGCCAGCAGCTCCCCCGACAGGGATTTTGCTAATTCACCCCTCCACTTT

V: TRBV2
J: TRBJ2-5
D: -
size: -
CDR3: CARSTGWETQYF
DNA: TGTGCCAGATCCACAGGGTGGGAGACCCAGTACTTC

V: TRBV15
J: TRBJ2-3
D: -
size: -
CDR3: CATSSFGSSADTQYF
DNA: TGTGCCACCAGCAGTTTTGGGAGCAGCGCAGATACGCAGTATTTT

V: TRBV5-8
J: TRBJ1-2
D: -
size: -
CDR3: CASSLLGVTNYGYTF
DNA: TGTGCCAGCAGCTTATTAGGAGTCACTAACTATGGCTACACCTTC

V: TRBV6-1
J: TRBJ2-3
D: -
size: -
CDR3: CASKELAAGPDTQYF
DNA: TGTGCCAGCAAAGAACTAGCCGCTGGGCCAGATACGCAGTATTTT

V: TRBV29-1
J: TRBJ2-1
D: -
size: -
CDR3: CSVGPGSYNEQFF
DNA: TGCAGCGTTGGACCAGGCTCCTACAATGAGCAGTTCTTC

V: TRBV28
J: TRBJ2-2
D: -
size: -
CDR3: CASSLSEGTPGTGELFF
DNA: TGTGCCAGCAGTTTAAGCGAGGGGACACCAGGGACCGGGGAGCTGTTTTTT

V: TRBV11-2
J: TRBJ2-3
D: TRBD2
size: -
CDR3: CASRGGWVAGDSSTDTQYF
DNA: TGTGCCAGCAGAGGCGGTTGGGTAGCGGGGGATTCTAGCACAGATACGCAGTATTTT

V: TRBV27
J: TRBJ2-7
D: TRBD1
size: -
CDR3: CASSLRGGRGYEQYF
DNA: TGTGCCAGCAGTTTAAGAGGGGGCAGGGGCTACGAGCAGTACTTC

V: TRBV27
J: TRBJ2-2
D: TRBD2
size: -
CDR3: CASGSSGSYPGELFF
DNA: TGTGCCAGCGGAAGTAGCGGGAGTTACCCCGGGGAGCTGTTTTTT

V: TRBV11-2
J: TRBJ2-7
D: TRBD1
size: -
CDR3: CASSSRQGSYEQYF
DNA: TGTGCCAGCAGCTCGCGACAGGGTTCCTACGAGCAGTACTTC

V: TRBV6-5
J: TRBJ1-2
D: -
size: -
CDR3: CASTRGQGKGYTF
DNA: TGTGCCAGCACCCGCGGTCAGGGGAAAGGCTACACCTTC

V: TRBV30
J: TRBJ2-3
D: TRBD1
size: -
CDR3: CAWGQGRDTQYF
DNA: TGTGCCTGGGGACAGGGAAGAGATACGCAGTATTTT

V: TRBV15
J: TRBJ2-2
D: -
size: -
CDR3: CATSVQGTANTGELFF
DNA: TGTGCCACCAGCGTACAGGGTACTGCGAACACCGGGGAGCTGTTTTTT